These T cell receptor beta chains were read from a single sample in a study of long-term antiretroviral therapy in people with HIV. Sequenced by immunoSEQ multiplex PCR; TCRdb stores in-frame clones only, minus some. The sample shows around 21,000 clones, about 86% of them seen only once. The material was unsorted PBMCs, obtained 0.1 years before starting antiretroviral therapy. The receptors were gathered from a man aged 40-49 years with HIV. CDR3s include the opening cysteine and the closing phenylalanine or tryptophan. D genes are given only for firm matches. For some rows the clone size is stated as once, few or many, or as a class when expanded; others skip it.

TRBV9	few	TRBJ2-1	TRBD2	CASSPPASGGQGYNEQFF	TGTGCCAGCAGCCCCCCAGCTAGCGGGGGCCAGGGGTACAATGAGCAGTTCTTC
TRBV5-1	-	TRBJ2-1	-	CASSAGEGLYNEQFF	TGCGCCAGCAGCGCCGGAGAGGGGTTATACAATGAGCAGTTCTTC
TRBV6-5	-	TRBJ2-7	TRBD1	CASGQGAVLQQYF	TGTGCCAGTGGCCAGGGGGCCGTCCTCCAGCAGTACTTC
TRBV19	-	TRBJ2-1	TRBD2	CASSPWTSGSNEQFF	TGTGCCAGTAGTCCTTGGACTAGCGGGTCCAATGAGCAGTTCTTC
TRBV28	once	TRBJ1-2	TRBD1	CASSSETGGYGYTF	TGTGCCAGCAGTTCTGAGACAGGGGGCTATGGCTACACCTTC
TRBV28	-	TRBJ1-1	-	CASTLHETEAFF	TGTGCCAGCACCCTCCACGAGACTGAAGCTTTCTTT
TRBV27	-	TRBJ2-5	TRBD2	CASSQLAGGQETQYF	TGTGCCAGCAGCCAACTAGCGGGCGGACAAGAGACCCAGTACTTC
TRBV15	-	TRBJ1-1	-	CATMAGRNTEAFF	TGTGCCACCATGGCAGGGAGGAACACTGAAGCTTTCTTT
TRBV18	-	TRBJ1-1	TRBD1	CASSLGTGARNTEAFF	TGTGCCAGCTCACTAGGGACAGGGGCCCGGAACACTGAAGCTTTCTTT
TRBV6-5	-	TRBJ2-7	TRBD2	CASRGSGRASYEQYF	TGTGCCAGCAGAGGCAGCGGGAGGGCCTCCTACGAGCAGTACTTC
TRBV7-8	-	TRBJ1-5	TRBD1	CASSFQDRGPSNQPQHF	TGTGCCAGCAGCTTTCAGGACAGGGGGCCAAGCAATCAGCCCCAGCATTTT
TRBV4-2	-	TRBJ1-6	TRBD1	CASSLGTGARNSPLHF	TGTGCCAGCAGCCTAGGGACAGGGGCGAGGAATTCACCCCTCCACTTT
TRBV4-1	once	TRBJ2-3	TRBD2	CASSHGPAGVTDTQYF	TGCGCCAGCAGCCACGGTCCAGCGGGGGTCACAGATACGCAGTATTTT
TRBV5-6	-	TRBJ2-3	-	CASHREADTQYF	TGTGCCAGTCACAGGGAGGCAGATACGCAGTATTTT
TRBV9	-	TRBJ1-1	-	CASSSGPATEAFF	TGTGCCAGCAGCTCCGGACCAGCCACTGAAGCTTTCTTT
TRBV27	-	TRBJ2-2	TRBD2	CASSLLAGGGELFF	TGTGCCAGCAGTTTACTAGCGGGAGGGGGGGAGCTGTTTTTT
TRBV11-2	-	TRBJ2-7	-	CASSSRSGGFRYEQYF	TGTGCCAGCAGCTCCCGTTCGGGTGGGTTCCGCTACGAGCAGTACTTC
TRBV7-8	-	TRBJ1-6	TRBD1	CASSSGQGFSPLHF	TGTGCCAGCAGCTCGGGACAGGGTTTTTCACCCCTCCACTTT
TRBV6-5	medium-sized	TRBJ2-7	-	CASSQRQSYEQYF	TGTGCCAGCAGTCAACGACAGTCCTACGAGCAGTACTTC
TRBV29-1	-	TRBJ2-7	TRBD1	CSVGTGAISRGEQYF	TGCAGCGTTGGGACAGGGGCCATTTCGCGGGGCGAGCAGTACTTC
TRBV16	few	TRBJ2-1	-	CASSHQGSPYNEQFF	TGTGCCAGCAGCCATCAGGGGTCCCCTTACAATGAGCAGTTCTTC
TRBV30	-	TRBJ2-1	-	CAWGLGSYEQFF	TGTGCCTGGGGTCTAGGTTCATATGAGCAGTTCTTC
TRBV4-1	large	TRBJ1-5	TRBD1	CASSWGQGAGQPQHF	TGCGCCAGCAGCTGGGGACAGGGGGCCGGACAGCCCCAGCATTTT
TRBV5-1	-	TRBJ2-4	-	CASSVRGQNIQYF	TGCGCCAGCAGCGTGCGGGGGCAAAACATTCAGTACTTC
TRBV18	-	TRBJ2-3	-	CASSHRERGTDTQYF	TGTGCCAGCTCACACAGGGAACGGGGCACAGATACGCAGTATTTT
TRBV19	few	TRBJ2-3	-	CASSIVGADTQYF	TGTGCCAGTAGTATAGTTGGTGCAGATACGCAGTATTTT
TRBV6-1	-	TRBJ2-7	-	CASTAPDGYEQYF	TGTGCCAGCACTGCCCCGGACGGCTACGAGCAGTACTTC
TRBV5-6	-	TRBJ2-7	TRBD1	CASSPRGQGSYEQYF	TGTGCCAGCAGCCCCCGGGGACAGGGCTCCTACGAGCAGTACTTC
TRBV15	-	TRBJ1-5	-	CATSRTTAVNQPQHF	TGTGCCACCAGCAGGACGACAGCTGTGAATCAGCCCCAGCATTTT
TRBV7-2	-	TRBJ1-2	-	CASSLGSSQNYGYTF	TGTGCCAGCAGCTTAGGGTCCAGCCAGAACTATGGCTACACCTTC